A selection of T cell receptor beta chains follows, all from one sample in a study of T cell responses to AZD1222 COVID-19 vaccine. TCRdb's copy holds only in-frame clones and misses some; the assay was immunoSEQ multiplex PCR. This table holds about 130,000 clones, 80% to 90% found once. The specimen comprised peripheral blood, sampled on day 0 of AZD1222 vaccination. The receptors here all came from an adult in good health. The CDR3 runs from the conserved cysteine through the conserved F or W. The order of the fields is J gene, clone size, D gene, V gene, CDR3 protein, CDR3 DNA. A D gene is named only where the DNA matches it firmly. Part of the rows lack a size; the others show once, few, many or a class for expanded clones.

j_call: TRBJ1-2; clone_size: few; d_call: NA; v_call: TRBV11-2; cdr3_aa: CASSSIRRDRLNYGYTF; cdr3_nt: TGTGCCAGCAGCTCCATACGGCGCGATCGGCTGAACTATGGCTACACCTTC
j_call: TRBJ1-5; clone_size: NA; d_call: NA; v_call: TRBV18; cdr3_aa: CASSLTYKQGGQPQHF; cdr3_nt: TGTGCCAGCTCACTTACGTATAAACAGGGAGGTCAGCCCCAGCATTTT
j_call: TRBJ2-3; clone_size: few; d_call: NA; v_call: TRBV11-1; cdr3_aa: CASSLTGLPSTDTQYF; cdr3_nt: TGTGCCAGCAGCTTGACGGGACTTCCTAGCACAGATACGCAGTATTTT
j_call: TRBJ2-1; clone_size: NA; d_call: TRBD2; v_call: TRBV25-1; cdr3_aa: CASSGTSGIPEQFF; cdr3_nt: TGTGCCAGCAGTGGAACTAGCGGGATTCCTGAGCAGTTCTTC
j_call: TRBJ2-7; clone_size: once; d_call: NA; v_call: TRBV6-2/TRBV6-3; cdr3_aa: CASSYSLTLSYEQYF; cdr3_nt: TGTGCCAGCAGTTATTCCCTTACCCTCTCCTACGAGCAGTACTTC
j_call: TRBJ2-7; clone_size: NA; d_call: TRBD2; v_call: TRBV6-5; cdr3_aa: CASSSTTSGSSYEQYF; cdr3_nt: TGTGCCAGCAGTTCGACCACTAGCGGGAGCTCCTACGAGCAGTACTTC
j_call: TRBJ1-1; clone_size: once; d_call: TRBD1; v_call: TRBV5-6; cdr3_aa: CASSWTGRTEAFF; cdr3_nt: TGTGCCAGCAGCTGGACAGGGCGCACTGAAGCTTTCTTT
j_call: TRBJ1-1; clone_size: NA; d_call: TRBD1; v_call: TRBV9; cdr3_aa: CASSGGTGVGEAFF; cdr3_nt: TGTGCCAGCAGCGGGGGAACAGGGGTAGGTGAAGCTTTCTTT
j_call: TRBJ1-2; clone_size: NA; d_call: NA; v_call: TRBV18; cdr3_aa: CASSPDLGPGNYGYTF; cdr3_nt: TGTGCCAGCTCTCCGGATCTAGGACCCGGGAACTATGGCTACACCTTC
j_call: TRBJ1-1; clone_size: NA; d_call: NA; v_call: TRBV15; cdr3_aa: CATSRERTSTEAFF; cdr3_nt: TGTGCCACCAGCAGAGAACGAACATCTACTGAAGCTTTCTTT
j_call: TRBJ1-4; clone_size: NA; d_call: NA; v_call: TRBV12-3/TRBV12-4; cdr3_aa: CASRDTTNEKLFF; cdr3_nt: TGTGCCAGTAGGGATACAACTAATGAAAAACTGTTTTTT
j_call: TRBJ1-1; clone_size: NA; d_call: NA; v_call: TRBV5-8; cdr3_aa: CASSWAGPGWNTEAFF; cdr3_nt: TGTGCCAGCAGCTGGGCCGGTCCAGGGTGGAACACTGAAGCTTTCTTT
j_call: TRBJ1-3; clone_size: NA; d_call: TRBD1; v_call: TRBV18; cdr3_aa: CASSPVGQSSGNTIYF; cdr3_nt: TGTGCCAGCTCACCAGTGGGACAGAGCTCTGGAAACACCATATATTTT
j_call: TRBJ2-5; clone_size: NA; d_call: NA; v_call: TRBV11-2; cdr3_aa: CASSRQDLTVKTQYF; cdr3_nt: TGTGCCAGCAGCCGCCAGGACCTAACTGTGAAGACCCAGTACTTC
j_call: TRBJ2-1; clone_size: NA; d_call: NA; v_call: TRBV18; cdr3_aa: CASSPPGVSYNEQFF; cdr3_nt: TGTGCCAGCTCACCACCGGGGGTTTCCTACAATGAGCAGTTCTTC
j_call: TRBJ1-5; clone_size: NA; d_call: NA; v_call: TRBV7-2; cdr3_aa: CASSSRVGSGNQPQHF; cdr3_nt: TGTGCCAGCAGCTCACGGGTAGGGTCGGGCAATCAGCCCCAGCATTTT
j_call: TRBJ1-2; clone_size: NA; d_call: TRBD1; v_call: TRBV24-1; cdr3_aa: CATSDRDRGLFGYTF; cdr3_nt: TGTGCCACCAGTGATCGGGACAGGGGGCTTTTTGGCTACACCTTC
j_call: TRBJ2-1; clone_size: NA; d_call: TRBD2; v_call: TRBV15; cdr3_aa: CATSRVPTSGNEQFF; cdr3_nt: TGTGCCACCAGCAGAGTTCCTACTAGCGGGAATGAGCAGTTCTTC
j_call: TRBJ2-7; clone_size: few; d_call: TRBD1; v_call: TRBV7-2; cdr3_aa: CASSRTGAGSPYEQYF; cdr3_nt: TGTGCCAGCAGTAGAACAGGGGCCGGTTCACCCTACGAGCAGTACTTC
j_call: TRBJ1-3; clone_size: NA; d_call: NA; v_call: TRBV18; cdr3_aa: CASSPGSGNTIYF; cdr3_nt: TGTGCCAGCTCACCAGGGTCTGGAAACACCATATATTTT
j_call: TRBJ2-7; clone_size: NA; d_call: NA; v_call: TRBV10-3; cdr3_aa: CAISESGVTSYEQYF; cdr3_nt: TGTGCCATCAGTGAGTCTGGGGTTACTTCCTACGAGCAGTACTTC
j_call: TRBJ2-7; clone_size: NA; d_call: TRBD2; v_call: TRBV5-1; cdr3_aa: CASKKSGTSGTYEQYF; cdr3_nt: TGCGCCAGCAAAAAATCCGGGACTAGCGGGACCTACGAGCAGTACTTC
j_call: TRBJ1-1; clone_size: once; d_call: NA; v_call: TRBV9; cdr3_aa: CASSVDGENTEAFF; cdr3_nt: TGTGCCAGCAGCGTAGATGGGGAAAACACTGAAGCTTTCTTT
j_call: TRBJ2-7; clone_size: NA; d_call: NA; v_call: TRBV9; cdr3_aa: CASSVGPGQTYEQYF; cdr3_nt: TGTGCCAGCAGCGTTGGTCCTGGACAGACTTACGAGCAGTACTTC
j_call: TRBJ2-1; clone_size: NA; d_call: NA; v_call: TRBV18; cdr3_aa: CASSPPSYNEQFF; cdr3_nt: TGTGCCAGCTCACCTCCTTCCTACAATGAGCAGTTCTTC
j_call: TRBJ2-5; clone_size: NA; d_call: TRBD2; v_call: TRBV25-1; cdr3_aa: CASSETGRVARGQETQYF; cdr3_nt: TGTGCCAGCAGTGAAACTGGGAGGGTAGCGCGGGGGCAAGAGACCCAGTACTTC
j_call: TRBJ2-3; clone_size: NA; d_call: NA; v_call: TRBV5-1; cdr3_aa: CASSLGDPQADTQYF; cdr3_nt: TGCGCCAGCAGCTTGGGGGATCCCCAGGCAGATACGCAGTATTTT
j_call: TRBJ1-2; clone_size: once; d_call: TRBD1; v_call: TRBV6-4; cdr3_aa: CACSLHRGEGYGYTF; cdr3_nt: TGTGCCTGCAGCTTGCACAGGGGCGAAGGCTATGGCTACACCTTC
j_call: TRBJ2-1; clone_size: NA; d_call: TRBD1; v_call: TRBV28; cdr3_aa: CASSLRDRDYNEQFF; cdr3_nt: TGTGCCAGCAGTCTCCGGGACAGGGATTACAATGAGCAGTTCTTC
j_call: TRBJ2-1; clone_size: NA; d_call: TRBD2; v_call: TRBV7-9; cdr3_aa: CASSQGLVGITEQFF; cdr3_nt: TGTGCCAGCAGCCAAGGACTAGTGGGCATCACTGAGCAGTTCTTC
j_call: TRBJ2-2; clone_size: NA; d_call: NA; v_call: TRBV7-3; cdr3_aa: CASSLAAQGLTGELFF; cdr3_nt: TGTGCCAGCAGCTTAGCCGCACAGGGTTTGACCGGGGAGCTGTTTTTT
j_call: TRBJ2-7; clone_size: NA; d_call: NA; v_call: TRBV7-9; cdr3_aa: CASSLSSGDYEQYF; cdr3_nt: TGTGCCAGCAGCTTATCTTCGGGGGACTACGAGCAGTACTTC
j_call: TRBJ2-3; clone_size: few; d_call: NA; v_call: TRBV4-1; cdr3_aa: CASSQVKGSRTDTQYF; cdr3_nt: TGCGCCAGCAGCCAAGTCAAGGGCTCCCGCACAGATACGCAGTATTTT
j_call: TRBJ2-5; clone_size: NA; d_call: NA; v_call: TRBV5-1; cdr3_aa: CASSLPGETQYF; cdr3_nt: TGCGCCAGCAGCTTGCCCGGGGAGACCCAGTACTTC
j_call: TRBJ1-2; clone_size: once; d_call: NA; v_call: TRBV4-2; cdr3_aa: CASSQEARTGGNYGYTF; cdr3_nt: TGTGCCAGCAGCCAAGAAGCAAGGACGGGCGGAAACTATGGCTACACCTTC
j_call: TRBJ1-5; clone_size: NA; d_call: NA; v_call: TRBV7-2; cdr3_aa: CASSLSTADSNQPQHF; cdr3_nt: TGTGCCAGCAGCTTGAGTACCGCCGATAGCAATCAGCCCCAGCATTTT
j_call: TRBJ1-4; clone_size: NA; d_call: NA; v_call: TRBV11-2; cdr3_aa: CASSLVGGGSNEKLFF; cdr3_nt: TGTGCCAGCAGCTTAGTTGGGGGAGGGAGTAATGAAAAACTGTTTTTT
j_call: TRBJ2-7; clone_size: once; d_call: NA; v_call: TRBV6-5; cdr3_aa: CASSPTDYEQYF; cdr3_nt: TGTGCCAGCAGTCCTACAGACTACGAGCAGTACTTC
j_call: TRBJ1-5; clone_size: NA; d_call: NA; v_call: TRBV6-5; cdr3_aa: CASNPGNSNQPQHF; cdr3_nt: TGTGCCAGCAATCCGGGGAATAGCAATCAGCCCCAGCATTTT
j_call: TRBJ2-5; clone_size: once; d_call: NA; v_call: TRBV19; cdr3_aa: CASKPAGAGRQETQYF; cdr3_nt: TGTGCCAGTAAGCCAGCAGGGGCCGGACGGCAAGAGACCCAGTACTTC
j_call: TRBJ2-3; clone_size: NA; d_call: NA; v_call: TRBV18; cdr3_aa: CASSPSTDTQYF; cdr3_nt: TGTGCCAGCTCACCATCCACAGATACGCAGTATTTT
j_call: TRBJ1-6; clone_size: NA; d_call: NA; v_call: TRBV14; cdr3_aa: CASSPAGTENSPLHF; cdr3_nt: TGTGCCAGCAGCCCCGCCGGGACGGAAAATTCACCCCTCCACTTT
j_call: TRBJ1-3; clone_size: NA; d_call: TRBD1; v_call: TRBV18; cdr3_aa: CASSPSGGQGSSSGNTIYF; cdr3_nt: TGTGCCAGCTCACCCTCCGGGGGACAGGGGTCGAGCTCTGGAAACACCATATATTTT
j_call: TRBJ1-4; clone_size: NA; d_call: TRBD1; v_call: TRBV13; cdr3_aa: CASSPGTGGGFEKLFF; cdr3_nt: TGTGCCAGCAGCCCTGGGACAGGGGGCGGCTTTGAAAAACTGTTTTTT
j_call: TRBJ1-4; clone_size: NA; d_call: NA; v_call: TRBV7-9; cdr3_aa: CASSPGTSTNEKLFF; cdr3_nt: TGTGCCAGCAGCCCCGGGACCTCAACTAATGAAAAACTGTTTTTT
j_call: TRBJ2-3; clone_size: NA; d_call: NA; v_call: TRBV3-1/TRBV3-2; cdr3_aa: CASSQGGRSYTQYF; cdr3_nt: TGTGCCAGCAGCCAAGGTGGCCGGTCGTATACGCAGTATTTT
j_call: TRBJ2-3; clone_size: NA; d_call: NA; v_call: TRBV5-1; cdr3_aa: CASSLYGGSSDTQYF; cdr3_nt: TGCGCCAGCAGCTTATATGGGGGCTCATCGGATACGCAGTATTTT
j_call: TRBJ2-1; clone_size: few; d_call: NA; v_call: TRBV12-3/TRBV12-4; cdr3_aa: CASSLFQGGEQFF; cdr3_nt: TGTGCCAGCAGTTTATTCCAGGGGGGTGAGCAGTTCTTC
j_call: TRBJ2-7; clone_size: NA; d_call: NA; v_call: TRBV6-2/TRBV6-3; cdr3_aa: CASSLRFEQYF; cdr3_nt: TGTGCCAGCAGCCTCAGGTTCGAGCAGTACTTC
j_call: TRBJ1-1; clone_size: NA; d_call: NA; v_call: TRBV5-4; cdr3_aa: CASSWRSGVLTEAFF; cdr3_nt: TGTGCCAGCAGCTGGAGATCAGGAGTCCTAACTGAAGCTTTCTTT